The T cell receptor beta chain described here comes from a study of shared clonotypes between healthy human individuals. Produced via immunoSEQ multiplex PCR; TCRdb's table is partial and in-frame only. The table lists millions of clones, 85% to 95% of them singletons. With 8 bases clipped from V and 1 base from J, the junction kept 13 bases outside the gene matches. The CDR3 loop spans 17 amino acids. CDR1 and CDR2 from the germline V gene are MDHEN and SYDVKM. This TCR was sampled from a man aged 18 to 30 in good health. The rearrangement uses TRBV28 and TRBJ2-1; 8 bases are shared with TRBD2. What was sequenced was naive CD4+ T cells sorted from blood. Specified subset: CD45RA+ positively selected. As DNA, the CDR3 is TGTGCCAGCCCCCCCCCGGGGGGGCCTGGGTCCTACAATGAGCAGTTCTTC. Translated, it gives CASPPPGGPGSYNEQFF.